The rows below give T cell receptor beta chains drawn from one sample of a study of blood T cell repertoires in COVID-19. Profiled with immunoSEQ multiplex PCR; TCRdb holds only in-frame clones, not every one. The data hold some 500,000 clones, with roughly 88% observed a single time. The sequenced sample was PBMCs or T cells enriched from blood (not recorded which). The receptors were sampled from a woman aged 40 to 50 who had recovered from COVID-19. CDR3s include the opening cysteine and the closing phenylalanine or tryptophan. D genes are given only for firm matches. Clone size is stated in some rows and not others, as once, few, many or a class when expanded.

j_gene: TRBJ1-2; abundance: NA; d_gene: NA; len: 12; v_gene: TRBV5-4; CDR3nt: TGTGCCAGCAGCCTGGACTCCTATGGCTACACCTTC; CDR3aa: CASSLDSYGYTF
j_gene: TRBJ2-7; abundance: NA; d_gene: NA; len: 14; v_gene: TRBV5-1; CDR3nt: TGCGCCAGCAGCTTGGGGGCCACCCCTGGCGAGCAGTACTTC; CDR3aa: CASSLGATPGEQYF
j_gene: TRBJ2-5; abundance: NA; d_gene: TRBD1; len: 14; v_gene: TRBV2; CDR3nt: TGTGCCAGCAGTGAAAGGGGGCTCCAAGAGACCCAGTACTTC; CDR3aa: CASSERGLQETQYF
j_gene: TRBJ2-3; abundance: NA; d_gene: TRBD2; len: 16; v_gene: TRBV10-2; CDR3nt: TGCGCCAGCACACCCGGAGCTAGCGGGAGAACAGATACGCAGTATTTT; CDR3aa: CASTPGASGRTDTQYF
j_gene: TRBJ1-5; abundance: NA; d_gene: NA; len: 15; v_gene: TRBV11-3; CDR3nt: TGTGCCAGCAGCTTTGGTCAGGGACTAAATCAGCCCCAGCATTTT; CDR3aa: CASSFGQGLNQPQHF
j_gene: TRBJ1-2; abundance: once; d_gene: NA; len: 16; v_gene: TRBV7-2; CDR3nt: TGTGCCAGCAGCTTAAATCTTCCAGGTGTAAGCTATGGCTACACCTTC; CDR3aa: CASSLNLPGVSYGYTF
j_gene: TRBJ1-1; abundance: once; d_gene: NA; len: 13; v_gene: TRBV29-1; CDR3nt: TGCAGCGTTGGGTCCAGACTGGGGGGTGAAGCTTTCTTT; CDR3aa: CSVGSRLGGEAFF
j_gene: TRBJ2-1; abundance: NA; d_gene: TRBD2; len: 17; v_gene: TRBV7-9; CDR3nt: TGTGCCAGCAGCTCGCCCGTAGCGGGTACCTCCTACAATGAGCAGTTCTTC; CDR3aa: CASSSPVAGTSYNEQFF
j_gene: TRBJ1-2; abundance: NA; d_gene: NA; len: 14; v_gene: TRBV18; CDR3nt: TGTGCCAGCTCACCACCGAGTTCGGACTATGGCTACACCTTC; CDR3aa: CASSPPSSDYGYTF
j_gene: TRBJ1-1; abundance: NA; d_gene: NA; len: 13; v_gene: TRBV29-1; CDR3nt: TGCAGCGTATTACCGGGCAGGGCTCCTGAAGCTTTCTTT; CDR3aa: CSVLPGRAPEAFF
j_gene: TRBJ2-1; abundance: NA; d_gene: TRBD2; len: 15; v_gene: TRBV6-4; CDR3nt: TGTGCCAGCAGTGCGTCGGGGACTAGCGGGACTGGGCAGTTCTTC; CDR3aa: CASSASGTSGTGQFF
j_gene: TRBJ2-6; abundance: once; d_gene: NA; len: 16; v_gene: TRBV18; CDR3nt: TGTGCCAGCTCACCCCAGCGCCGGAGGGGGGCCAACGTCCTGACTTTC; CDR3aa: CASSPQRRRGANVLTF
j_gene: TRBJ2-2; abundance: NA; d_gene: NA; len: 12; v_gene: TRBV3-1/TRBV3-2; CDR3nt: TGTGCCAGCAGGTTCGAGACCGGGGAGCTGTTTTTT; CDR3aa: CASRFETGELFF
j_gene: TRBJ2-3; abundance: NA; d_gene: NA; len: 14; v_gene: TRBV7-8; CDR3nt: TGTGCCAGCAGCTTAGGCGGGAACGCAGATACGCAGTATTTT; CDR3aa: CASSLGGNADTQYF
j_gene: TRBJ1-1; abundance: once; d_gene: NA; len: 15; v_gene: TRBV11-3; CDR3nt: TGTGCCAGCAGCTTAGCAGGGGCTGAGGGCACTGAAGCTTTCTTT; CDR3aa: CASSLAGAEGTEAFF
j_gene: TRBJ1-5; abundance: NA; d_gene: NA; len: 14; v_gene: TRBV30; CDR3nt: TGTGCCTGGAGTAGGACAGTCAGGAATCAGCCCCAGCATTTT; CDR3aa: CAWSRTVRNQPQHF
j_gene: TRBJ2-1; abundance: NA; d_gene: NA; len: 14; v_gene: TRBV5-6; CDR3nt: TGTGCCAGCAGCTTGTCGCCGGGGGTCAATGAGCAGTTCTTC; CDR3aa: CASSLSPGVNEQFF
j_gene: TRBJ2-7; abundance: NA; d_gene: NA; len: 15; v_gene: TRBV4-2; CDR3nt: TGTGCCAGCAGCCTTGGGGCGAGAGGACCCTACGAGCAGTACTTC; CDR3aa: CASSLGARGPYEQYF
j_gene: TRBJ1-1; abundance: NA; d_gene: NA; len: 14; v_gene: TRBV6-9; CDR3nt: TGTGCCAGCAGTTACGGCCAGGGGTACCCTGAAGCTTTCTTT; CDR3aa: CASSYGQGYPEAFF
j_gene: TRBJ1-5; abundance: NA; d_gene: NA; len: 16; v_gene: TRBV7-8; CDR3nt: TGTGCCAGCAGCTTGGTAACAGCTTTTGGCAATCAGCCCCAGCATTTT; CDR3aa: CASSLVTAFGNQPQHF
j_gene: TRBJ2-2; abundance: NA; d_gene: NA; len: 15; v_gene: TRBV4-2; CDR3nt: TGTGCCAGCAGCCATTGGGAGACCGACACCGGGGAGCTGTTTTTT; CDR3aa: CASSHWETDTGELFF
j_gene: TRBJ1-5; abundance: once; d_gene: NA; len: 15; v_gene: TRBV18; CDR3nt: TGTGCCAGCTCACGACTACAGGGTAGCAATCAGCCCCAGCATTTT; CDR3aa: CASSRLQGSNQPQHF
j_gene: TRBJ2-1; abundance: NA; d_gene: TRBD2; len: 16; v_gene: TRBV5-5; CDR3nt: TGTGCCAGCAGCCGTAAAGCGGGAGCTGAATACAATGAGCAGTTCTTC; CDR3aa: CASSRKAGAEYNEQFF
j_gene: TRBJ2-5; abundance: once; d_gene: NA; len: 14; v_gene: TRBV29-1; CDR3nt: TGCAGCGTTAAGATCTGGCCCTCCCAAGAGACCCAGTACTTC; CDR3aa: CSVKIWPSQETQYF
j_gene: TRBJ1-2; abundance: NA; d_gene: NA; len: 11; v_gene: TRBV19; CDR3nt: TGTGCCAGCGTGGCGGGGAATGGCTACACCTTC; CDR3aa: CASVAGNGYTF
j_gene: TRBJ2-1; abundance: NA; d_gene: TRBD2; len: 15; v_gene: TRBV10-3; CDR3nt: TGTGCCATCAGTGAGTCTCTCGGGGGGAACAATGAGCAGTTCTTC; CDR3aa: CAISESLGGNNEQFF
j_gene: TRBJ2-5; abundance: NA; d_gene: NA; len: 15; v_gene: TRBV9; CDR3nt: TGTGCCAGCAGCCCTCAACCGGGACTCAAAGAGACCCAGTACTTC; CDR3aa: CASSPQPGLKETQYF
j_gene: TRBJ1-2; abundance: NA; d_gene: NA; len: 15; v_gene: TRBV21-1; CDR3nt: TGTGCCAGCAGCAAAGCAGTGGGACAACGCGATGGCTACACCTTC; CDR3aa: CASSKAVGQRDGYTF